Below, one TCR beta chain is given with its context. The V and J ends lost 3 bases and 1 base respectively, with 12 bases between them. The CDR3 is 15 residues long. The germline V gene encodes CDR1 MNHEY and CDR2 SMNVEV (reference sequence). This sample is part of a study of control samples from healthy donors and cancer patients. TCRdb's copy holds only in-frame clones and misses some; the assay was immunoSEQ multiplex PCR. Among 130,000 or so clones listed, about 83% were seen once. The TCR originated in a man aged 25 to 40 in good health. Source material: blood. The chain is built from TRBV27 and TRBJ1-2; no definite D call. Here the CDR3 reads CASSLGWSSNYGYTF. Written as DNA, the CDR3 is TGTGCCAGCAGTTTGGGTTGGTCAAGTAACTATGGCTACACCTTC.